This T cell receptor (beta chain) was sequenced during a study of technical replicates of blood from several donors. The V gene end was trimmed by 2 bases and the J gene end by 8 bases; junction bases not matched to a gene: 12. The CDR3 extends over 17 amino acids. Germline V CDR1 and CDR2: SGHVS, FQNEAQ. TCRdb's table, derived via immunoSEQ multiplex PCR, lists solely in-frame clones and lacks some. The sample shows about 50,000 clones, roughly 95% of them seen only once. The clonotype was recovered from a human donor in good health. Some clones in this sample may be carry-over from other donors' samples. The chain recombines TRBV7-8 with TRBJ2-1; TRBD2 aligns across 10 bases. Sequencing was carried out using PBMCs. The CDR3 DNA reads TGTGCCAGCAGCTTAACGGTGGCTAGCGGGAGTTTTGATGAGCAGTTCTTC. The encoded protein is CASSLTVASGSFDEQFF. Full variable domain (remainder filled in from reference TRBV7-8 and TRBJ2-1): GAGVSQSPRYKVAKRGQDVALRCDPISGHVSLFWYQQALGQGPEFLTYFQNEAQLDKSGLPSDRFFAERPEGSVSTLKIQRTQQEDSAVYLCASSLTVASGSFDEQFFGPGTRLTVL.